The 10 T cell receptor beta chains below all came from one sample that was sequenced in a study of blood T cell repertoires in COVID-19. Sequencing used immunoSEQ multiplex PCR; TCRdb keeps in-frame clones, though not all of them. Of roughly 140,000 clones in the sample, around four fifths were seen once. The sample comprised peripheral blood. Receptors were obtained from a woman aged 80 or over with acute or convalescent COVID-19.

J is TRBJ2-5 and V is TRBV18; the D is unclear. Trimming stripped 3 bases from V and 4 bases from J, with 9 bases between. CDR3 length equals 13 residues. Per germline, CDR1 KGHSH and CDR2 LQKENI. The CDR3 DNA is TGTGCCAGCTCACCTTTGGCAGGAGAGACCCAGTACTTC. It specifies CASSPLAGETQYF.

The gene calls are TRBV2 and TRBJ2-7; D might be TRBD1 (5 bases). The CDR3 totals 11 residues. With 1 base removed from V and 7 bases from J, the gap between germline ends came to 5 bases. The germline V gene has CDR1 SNHLY and CDR2 FYNNEI. CDR3 sequence reads: CASSEGQEQYF. The CDR3 nucleotides read TGTGCCAGCAGTGAAGGACAGGAGCAGTACTTC. The variable domain in full, with the rest retrieved from reference TRBV2 and TRBJ2-7, is EPEVTQTPSHQVTQMGQEVILRCVPISNHLYFYWYRQILGQKVEFLVSFYNNEISEKSEIFDDQFSVERPDGSNFTLKIRSTKLEDSAMYFCASSEGQEQYFGPGTRLTVT.

This chain uses TRBV2 with TRBJ2-7; 11 nucleotides match TRBD1. Losses at the gene ends were 5 bases for V and 1 base for J; bases not matched to a gene: 7. The CDR3 loop spans 16 amino acids. The germline V gene encodes CDR1 SNHLY and CDR2 FYNNEI. The CDR3 here is CASSKSGTGGSYEQYF. CDR3 DNA sequence: TGTGCCAGCAGTAAATCCGGGACAGGGGGGTCCTACGAGCAGTACTTC.

The chain joins TRBV27 to TRBJ2-3; TRBD2 matches 10 bases. CDR1 and CDR2 from the germline V gene are MNHEY and SMNVEV (reference sequence). The CDR3 length is 17 residues. The V segment lost 2 bases and the J segment 4 bases; nucleotides outside the gene matches: 9. This chain's CDR3 is CASSLLAAGGLADTQYF. The DNA for the CDR3 is TGTGCCAGCAGTTTACTCGCAGCGGGAGGGCTGGCAGATACGCAGTATTTT.

This clone was counted between two and nine times. The chain has TRBV7-3 and TRBJ2-1, with TRBD1 matching 10 bases. The CDR3 sequence is 15 residues long. CDR1 and CDR2 from the germline V gene are SGHTA and FQGTGA. V gave up 4 bases and J gave up 8 bases; unmatched junction bases: 8. CDR3 amino acids: CASSSAGTGVDEQFF. DNA of the CDR3: TGTGCCAGCAGCTCGGCCGGGACAGGGGTCGATGAGCAGTTCTTC.

The rearrangement uses TRBV6-5 and TRBJ1-4; the D gene is possibly TRBD1 (6 bases). Trimming shortened V by 4 bases and J by 7 bases, and 16 bases separated the two germline ends. This CDR3 has 15 amino acids. Looked up from germline, CDR1 is MNHEY and CDR2 is SVGAGI. The chain's CDR3 is CASSSTGGSFEKLFF. DNA for the CDR3: TGTGCCAGCAGTTCTACGGGGGGCAGCTTTGAAAAACTGTTTTTT.

The genes are TRBV24-1 and TRBJ2-2, with 8 bases lining up with TRBD2. From germline, CDR1 is KGHDR and CDR2 SFDVKD. Trimming cost V 8 bases and J 6 bases; bases outside gene matches: 7. The CDR3 runs 14 residues. CDR3 coding DNA: TGTGCCACCACCCGGGGGGGCCGGGCCGGGGAGCTGTTTTTT. It yields the protein CATTRGGRAGELFF.

As DNA, the CDR3 is TGTGCCAGCAGCGGACGCCGGGGAAGTGGGGCCAACGTCCTGACTTTC. It specifies CASSGRRGSGANVLTF. V is TRBV7-2 and J is TRBJ2-6; D might be TRBD2 (5 bases). The germline V gene encodes CDR1 SGHTA and CDR2 FQGNSA. V was cut by 5 bases and J by 3 bases, with 14 bases left in between. The length of the CDR3 is 16 residues.

CDR3 sequence (DNA): TGTGCCAGCAGTGAATCGATCGGGACCCAGTACTTC. It is translated as CASSESIGTQYF. The rearrangement links TRBV2 to TRBJ2-5; D unclear. V was clipped by 2 bases and J by 7 bases, with 8 bases between them. The V gene's germline CDR1 is SNHLY and CDR2 FYNNEI. The CDR3 extends over 12 amino acids. Complete variable domain (other parts from reference TRBV2 and TRBJ2-5): EPEVTQTPSHQVTQMGQEVILRCVPISNHLYFYWYRQILGQKVEFLVSFYNNEISEKSEIFDDQFSVERPDGSNFTLKIRSTKLEDSAMYFCASSESIGTQYFGPGTRLLVL.

The chain joins TRBV5-1 to TRBJ2-5; TRBD2 matches 15 bases. CDR1 and CDR2 from the germline V gene are SGHRS and YFSETQ. The CDR3 runs 17 residues. V lost 2 bases and J lost 5; bases outside the gene matches: 7. The CDR3 DNA follows: TGCGCCAGCAGCTTTGGACTAGCGGGAGGGGTTGTGGAGACCCAGTACTTC. Residues: CASSFGLAGGVVETQYF.